The rows below give T cell receptor beta chains drawn from one sample of a study of cytomegalovirus exposure and HLA in healthy donors. Sequenced by immunoSEQ multiplex PCR; TCRdb stores in-frame clones only, minus some. The data hold over 100,000 clones, with roughly 80% observed a single time. What was sequenced was PBMCs. These receptors all come from a male donor in good health and CMV-seronegative. Each CDR3 is given without its conserved first and last residue. The order of the fields is clone size, J gene, V gene, CDR3 protein. The size of a clone is reported for some rows only, either as once, few or many, or as a class for expanded clones.

clone size: -; J gene: TRBJ2-5; V gene: TRBV28; CDR3 protein: ASSPRGEETQY
clone size: -; J gene: TRBJ2-7; V gene: TRBV28; CDR3 protein: ASNPAGGYEQY
clone size: few; J gene: TRBJ2-5; V gene: TRBV4-2; CDR3 protein: ASSQAGGGAPQQETQY
clone size: -; J gene: TRBJ2-7; V gene: TRBV7-9; CDR3 protein: ASRWDRAPYEQY
clone size: -; J gene: TRBJ2-7; V gene: TRBV27; CDR3 protein: ASSLTGAYEQY
clone size: -; J gene: TRBJ1-6; V gene: TRBV7-8; CDR3 protein: ASSSRDRALLH
clone size: -; J gene: TRBJ1-1; V gene: TRBV7-9; CDR3 protein: ASSSLTGDTEAF
clone size: -; J gene: TRBJ2-7; V gene: TRBV14; CDR3 protein: ASSQAGPLAGFSYEQY
clone size: -; J gene: TRBJ2-2; V gene: TRBV5-1; CDR3 protein: ASSLSGKSGELF
clone size: -; J gene: TRBJ1-2; V gene: TRBV6-6; CDR3 protein: ASTFSPEANYGYT
clone size: -; J gene: TRBJ1-1; V gene: TRBV28; CDR3 protein: ASSSAGQGGF
clone size: -; J gene: TRBJ2-5; V gene: TRBV2; CDR3 protein: ASSERVAGKETQY
clone size: -; J gene: TRBJ2-5; V gene: TRBV2; CDR3 protein: ASRETGQETQY
clone size: -; J gene: TRBJ1-4; V gene: TRBV9; CDR3 protein: ASSVRSGTNEKLF
clone size: -; J gene: TRBJ2-1; V gene: TRBV5-1; CDR3 protein: ASSFGLTGDEQF
clone size: -; J gene: TRBJ2-1; V gene: TRBV7-8; CDR3 protein: ASSSRGDEQF
clone size: few; J gene: TRBJ2-5; V gene: TRBV4-3; CDR3 protein: ASSRIAGEGETQY
clone size: -; J gene: TRBJ2-3; V gene: TRBV18; CDR3 protein: ASSPPGPTDTQY
clone size: -; J gene: TRBJ1-1; V gene: TRBV29-1; CDR3 protein: SVEPRGANTEAF
clone size: -; J gene: TRBJ2-1; V gene: TRBV6-4; CDR3 protein: ASSGGGQSEAYNEQF
clone size: -; J gene: TRBJ2-3; V gene: TRBV7-3; CDR3 protein: ASSLRGDDTQY
clone size: once; J gene: TRBJ2-3; V gene: TRBV28; CDR3 protein: ASKGGWGTDTQY
clone size: -; J gene: TRBJ2-1; V gene: TRBV29-1; CDR3 protein: SVVGTSGSHYNEQF
clone size: -; J gene: -; V gene: TRBV6-1; CDR3 protein: ASRLAGGPSYEQY
clone size: once; J gene: TRBJ2-5; V gene: TRBV18; CDR3 protein: ASSPQGGETQY
clone size: -; J gene: TRBJ1-6; V gene: TRBV4-2; CDR3 protein: ASSHGQGMDSPLH
clone size: -; J gene: TRBJ2-3; V gene: TRBV4-3; CDR3 protein: ASSQDWGTSGGRSTDTQY
clone size: -; J gene: TRBJ1-6; V gene: TRBV28; CDR3 protein: ASSSHHGQGSYNSPLH
clone size: -; J gene: TRBJ2-3; V gene: TRBV7-6; CDR3 protein: ASSPGLAVRTQY
clone size: -; J gene: TRBJ1-2; V gene: TRBV6-6; CDR3 protein: ASSYTGTDSNYGYT
clone size: -; J gene: TRBJ2-3; V gene: TRBV10-3; CDR3 protein: AISPRSTDTQY
clone size: -; J gene: TRBJ1-1; V gene: TRBV30; CDR3 protein: ACRYPGQGNTEAF
clone size: few; J gene: TRBJ2-5; V gene: TRBV5-4; CDR3 protein: ASTRTGSYEEQY
clone size: -; J gene: TRBJ2-5; V gene: TRBV5-4; CDR3 protein: ASTMGGVLQETQY
clone size: -; J gene: TRBJ2-5; V gene: TRBV6-1; CDR3 protein: ASSFWTGKETQY
clone size: -; J gene: TRBJ2-5; V gene: TRBV29-1; CDR3 protein: SVGRPGLKKETQY
clone size: -; J gene: TRBJ1-2; V gene: TRBV2; CDR3 protein: ASSAYPRDCT
clone size: -; J gene: TRBJ2-7; V gene: TRBV7-2; CDR3 protein: ASSPRLAGGYEQY
clone size: -; J gene: TRBJ2-7; V gene: TRBV7-6; CDR3 protein: ASSSMGGDEQY
clone size: -; J gene: TRBJ2-5; V gene: TRBV2; CDR3 protein: ATGKTGGETQY
clone size: -; J gene: TRBJ2-3; V gene: TRBV30; CDR3 protein: AWSLLGRDTQY
clone size: once; J gene: TRBJ2-1; V gene: TRBV9; CDR3 protein: ASSPEVGVLAEGNEQF
clone size: -; J gene: TRBJ1-2; V gene: TRBV29-1; CDR3 protein: SVDPGQGRGYT
clone size: -; J gene: TRBJ2-5; V gene: TRBV30; CDR3 protein: AWSPAGVAQY